The clone carrying this TCR beta chain was seen a handful of times. No antigen is known for it. V gave up 10 bases and J gave up 6 bases, with 12 bases separating them. Germline assignment: CDR1 SGHTA and CDR2 FQGTGA. The CDR3 has 11 residues. The sample is drawn from a study of T cell repertoires in cytomegalovirus infection. TCRdb itself ran the reads through MiXCR, one entry per CDR3 protein. The sample has approximately 990,000 distinct CDR3 sequences, around 31% seen once. The sequences come from cultured CD8+ T cells from PBMCs, collected from culture after CMV antigen stimulation. The chain has TRBV7-3 and TRBJ1-2; possible D gene TRBD1, 5 bases. This TCR was recovered from a human donor in good health (CMV status not recorded). Some clones in this sample may be carry-over from other donors' samples. The CDR3 DNA is TGTGCCACCAAACGACAGAATGGCTACACCTTC. Its translation: CATKRQNGYTF.